Detailed here is one T cell receptor beta chain. The V and J ends lost 3 bases and 6 bases, in that order; junction bases with no gene match: 8. CDR1 SGHNT and CDR2 YYREEE come from the germline V gene (reference sequence). The CDR3 sequence is 14 residues long. The source of the sample is a study of blood T cell repertoires in COVID-19. Overall study context: Sample material is recorded as cDNA or gDNA derived from T cells, B-cell-depleted T cells, or PBMCs.

The assay was immunoSEQ multiplex PCR, and TCRdb's table has in-frame clones only and misses some. This table holds about 250,000 clones, roughly 86% found once. The chain uses TRBV5-4 and TRBJ2-7; the match to TRBD1 covers 8 bases. The clonotype comes from a woman aged 25-40 years with acute COVID-19. Specimen: PBMCs or T cells enriched from blood (not recorded which). The chain's CDR3 is CASSWGQEFGEQYF. In DNA, the CDR3 is TGTGCCAGCAGCTGGGGACAGGAATTCGGCGAGCAGTACTTC.